This TCR beta chain stems from a study of T cell repertoires in cytomegalovirus infection. From germline, CDR1 is LNHNV and CDR2 YYDKDF (reference sequence). The length of the CDR3 is 16 residues. V shed 0 bases and J shed 0 bases, with 9 bases lying between them. There are a few counts of this clonotype. TCRdb analysed the reads with MiXCR anew, one entry per CDR3 protein. This sample has hundreds of thousands of distinct CDR3 sequences, with more than 8% found just once. The V and J genes are TRBV15 and TRBJ2-1, with D unresolved. Specimen: PBMCs. This receptor was obtained from a human donor in good health (CMV status not recorded). Some clones in this sample may be carry-over from other donors' samples. The CDR3 DNA follows: TGTGCCACCAGCAGAGATTATGCAGCCTCCTACAATGAGCAGTTCTTC. As protein: CATSRDYAASYNEQFF.